This TCR beta chain was recovered during a study of T cells after yellow fever vaccination. Turning to the study itself: For low cell numbers, libraries were made with SMART-Seq v4 Ultra Low Input.

This clonotype was detected many times. Its cognate antigen is unknown. V was trimmed by 3 bases and J by 6 bases, leaving 11 bases between them. CDR3 length: 13 residues. Study-wide findings and caveats: The presence of abundant clonotypes contaminating from the bulk population was possible in FACS-sorted repertoires. Weaker in magnitude, the secondary response showed a faster peak on day 5 versus 15.

TCRdb used MiXCR to reprocess the 5' RACE reads, holding one entry per CDR3 protein. Of approximately 330,000 distinct CDR3 sequences listed, roughly an eighth were seen once; the top ten hold 3% to 4%. The chain combines TRBV12-3 or TRBV12-4 with TRBJ1-1; perhaps TRBD1 as D (5 bases). Here the sequenced sample was CD4+ T cells sorted from PBMCs, taken 15 days after the yellow fever booster vaccination. The source is a man aged 18 to 30 who received the YFV17D yellow fever vaccine. DNA of the CDR3: TGTGCCAGCAGTTTGCAGGGTATCGCTGAAGCTTTCTTT. It encodes CASSLQGIAEAFF.